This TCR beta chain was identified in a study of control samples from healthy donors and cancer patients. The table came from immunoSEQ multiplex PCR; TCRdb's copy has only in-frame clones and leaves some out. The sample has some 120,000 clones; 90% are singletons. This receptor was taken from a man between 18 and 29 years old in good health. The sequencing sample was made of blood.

CDR3 DNA: TGTGCCAGCAGCCAAGATCCTAGCGGGGGGGTGAACACCGGGGAGCTGTTTTTT. Protein product: CASSQDPSGGVNTGELFF. The chain recombines TRBV4-2 with TRBJ2-2; 12 nucleotides align to TRBD2. This CDR3 comprises 18 residues. V dropped 0 bases and J dropped 1; count of bases not matched to a gene: 3. The V gene's germline CDR1 is LGHNA and CDR2 YNFKEQ.